One and the same sample provided the 10 T cell receptor beta chains below, sequenced in a study of T-cell memory formation after mild COVID-19. TCRdb reprocessed the 5' RACE reads with MiXCR, giving one entry per CDR3 protein. The table includes around 140,000 distinct CDR3 sequences, less than 25% detected once. The sequenced sample consisted of PBMCs or a T cell subset sorted from them (not recorded which). The receptor set was obtained from an adult woman who had mild COVID-19 (a few samples of this study predate the infection). Cell type and time point are not known.

This clonotype has at least ten counts. The rearrangement joins TRBV12-3 or TRBV12-4 to TRBJ2-7; unclear D gene. V dropped 5 bases and J dropped 1 base, with 9 bases sitting between them. The length of the CDR3 is 13 residues. The CDR3 spells CASSETGSYEQYF. The CDR3 DNA reads TGTGCCAGCAGTGAAACTGGATCCTACGAGCAGTACTTC.

This clonotype has a handful of counts. The V and J genes are TRBV5-6 and TRBJ2-5; TRBD1 is a possible D gene (6 bases). The CDR3 loop spans 16 amino acids. V was clipped by 4 bases and J by 0 bases, with 16 bases between them. Germline assignment: CDR1 SGHDT and CDR2 YYEEEE. CDR3 in DNA: TGTGCCAGCAGCCCAGGGACATCGGGGTACCAAGAGACCCAGTACTTC. Its protein product is CASSPGTSGYQETQYF.

This clonotype was recorded once. This sequence joins TRBV9 and TRBJ1-2; D might be TRBD1 (5 bases). The CDR3 extends over 13 amino acids. Germline CDR1 reads SGDLS; CDR2 reads YYNGEE. Trimming shortened V by 2 bases and J by 8 bases, and 13 bases separated the two germline ends. DNA for the CDR3: TGTGCCAGCAGCGTCTGGGGGTGGGAAGGCTACACCTTC. Residues: CASSVWGWEGYTF.

This clonotype was seen a few times. V and J are TRBV5-1 and TRBJ1-5, with D unclear. V dropped 0 bases and J dropped 7 bases, with 8 bases sitting between them. Germline assignment: CDR1 SGHRS and CDR2 YFSETQ. This CDR3 is built from 13 residues. The DNA of the CDR3 is TGCGCCAGCAGCTTGGTGGGTAACCAGCCCCAGCATTTT. The encoded protein is CASSLVGNQPQHF. The full variable domain, rest sourced from reference TRBV5-1 and TRBJ1-5, is KAGVTQTPRYLIKTRGQQVTLSCSPISGHRSVSWYQQTPGQGLQFLFEYFSETQRNKGNFPGRFSGRQFSNSRSEMNVSTLELGDSALYLCASSLVGNQPQHFGDGTRLSIL.

To note about this clonotype: Given the absence of the conserved phenylalanine or tryptophan at the CDR3 end, a read error is likely. The DNA is left out, because the CDR3 cannot be placed on it with certainty; the CDR3 is given as TCRdb lists it. The chain combines TRBV5-4 with TRBJ1-1. The germline V gene encodes CDR1 SGHNT and CDR2 YYREEE (reference sequence). The CDR3 is 12 amino acids in total, end residues counted. The CDR3 here is CASSLDELPGGV.

The chain combines TRBV5-1 with TRBJ2-3; D possibly corresponds to TRBD1 (6 bases). CDR1 and CDR2 from the germline V gene are SGHRS and YFSETQ. The CDR3 is 16 amino acids. Trimming stripped 1 base from V and 0 bases from J, with 12 bases between. The CDR3 region has the DNA TGCGCCAGCAGCTTGCGTTACAGGGATAGCACAGATACGCAGTATTTT. The encoded protein is CASSLRYRDSTDTQYF. Drawing the rest from reference TRBV5-1 and TRBJ2-3, the complete variable domain is KAGVTQTPRYLIKTRGQQVTLSCSPISGHRSVSWYQQTPGQGLQFLFEYFSETQRNKGNFPGRFSGRQFSNSRSEMNVSTLELGDSALYLCASSLRYRDSTDTQYFGPGTRLTVL.

V is TRBV6-5 and J is TRBJ2-7, with D tentatively TRBD2 (6 bases). From germline, CDR1 is MNHEY and CDR2 SVGAGI. Trimming pared 5 bases from V and 4 bases from J, leaving 21 bases between. The CDR3 length is 16 residues. Here the CDR3 reads CASSQGRGTLGYEQYF. The CDR3 DNA follows: TGTGCCAGCAGTCAAGGCCGCGGGACGCTGGGGTACGAGCAGTACTTC.

This clonotype has only one observation. The gene calls are TRBV6-1 and TRBJ2-7; D possibly uses TRBD1 or TRBD2 (5 bases each). The CDR3 is 17 residues long. Trimming pared 0 bases from V and 6 bases from J, leaving 21 bases between. Germline loops: CDR1 MNHNS, CDR2 SASEGT. The CDR3 region has the DNA TGTGCCAGCAGTGAAGCGCAATGGGGACCCCTGCTGGGCGAGCAGTACTTC. This gives the protein CASSEAQWGPLLGEQYF.

This clonotype has more than one count but fewer than ten. The chain has TRBV11-2 and TRBJ2-3, with 8 positions matching TRBD2. V lost 8 bases and J lost 0; bases outside the gene matches: 7. The length of the CDR3 is 15 residues. CDR1 is SGHAT, CDR2 FQNNGV, per germline. This CDR3 is CASAPGGWSTDTQYF. CDR3 DNA: TGTGCCAGCGCCCCGGGGGGGTGGAGCACAGATACGCAGTATTTT.

This clonotype was seen a few times. This rearrangement joins TRBV12-3 or TRBV12-4 to TRBJ1-1; 10 nucleotides line up with TRBD1. The length of the CDR3 is 18 residues. V lost 3 bases, J lost 3 bases, and 13 bases stayed unmatched. CDR3 sequence (DNA): TGTGCCAGCAGTTTGTGGGACAGGGGTCCAATTACGGACACTGAAGCTTTCTTT. Amino acid sequence: CASSLWDRGPITDTEAFF.